The TCR beta chain under discussion was sequenced for a study of T cell responses to AZD1222 COVID-19 vaccine. Libraries were prepared by immunoSEQ multiplex PCR; TCRdb keeps only in-frame clonotypes and omits some of them. This table has 100,000 to 120,000 clones, around 90% appearing once. Germline V gene lookup returns CDR1 SGHRS and CDR2 YFSETQ. The CDR3 is 16 amino acids. Unmatched junction bases numbered 10, after V lost 2 bases and J lost 5 bases. The sequenced sample was peripheral blood, obtained on day 0 of AZD1222 vaccination. The V call is TRBV5-1, the J call TRBJ2-1; 7 nucleotides line up with TRBD2. The sequence was collected from an adult in good health. CDR3 DNA sequence: TGCGCCAGCAGCTTTAACACCGGGACTACAGACAATGAGCAGTTCTTC. Translated, it gives CASSFNTGTTDNEQFF.